This TCR beta chain emerged from a study of STAT3 mutations in large granular lymphocyte leukemia. The study's findings and limits: Every T-LGLL patient had at least one immunodominant TCRbeta clonotype.

Clones were read by immunoSEQ multiplex PCR, and TCRdb kept only the in-frame ones, dropping some. This table holds approximately 13,000 clones, about 84% found once. For this clone: Its antigen is unknown.

The CDR3 contains 13 residues. Germline V gene sequence: CDR1 KGHSH, CDR2 LQKENI. V dropped 2 bases and J dropped 2 bases, with 7 bases sitting between them. The chain has TRBV18 and TRBJ2-7, with D perhaps matching TRBD1 (5 bases). The TCR was taken from a man in his 60s with T-cell large granular lymphocyte leukemia. Some clones in this sample may be carry-over from other donors' samples. The sample comprised peripheral blood mononuclear cells. Here the CDR3 reads CASSPTGAYEQYF. DNA of the CDR3: TGTGCCAGCTCACCAACAGGCGCCTACGAGCAGTACTTC.